A single sample gave rise to the 23 T cell receptor beta chains below, sequenced in a study of siplizumab effects on memory and regulatory T cells. Clones were sequenced by immunoSEQ multiplex PCR, and TCRdb holds only the in-frame ones, with some missing. The sample yields approximately 100,000 clones, approximately 91% seen once. The specimen was non-Treg CD4+ T cells sorted from blood. Source of these receptors: a human donor in good health.

The rearrangement joins TRBV11-1 to TRBJ2-3; D might be TRBD1 (6 bases). This CDR3 is 14 amino acids long. V lost 5 bases and J 1 base, leaving 10 bases between the germline ends. The germline CDR1 and CDR2 sequences are SGHAT and FQDESV (reference sequence). In DNA, the CDR3 is TGTGCCAGCAGCCCCTCAGGGGGCACAGATACGCAGTATTTT. Translation: CASSPSGGTDTQYF.

The genes are TRBV15 and TRBJ1-2; D uncertain. The CDR3 is made up of 17 amino acids. Germline CDR1 LNHNV, CDR2 YYDKDF (reference sequence). V was pared by 3 bases and J by 4 bases, with 21 bases between. Written as DNA, the CDR3 is TGTGCCACCAGCAGTTTGACCGAGGGCATGTCCCTCTATGGCTACACCTTC. Residues: CATSSLTEGMSLYGYTF.

The chain combines TRBV4-2 with TRBJ1-2; 7 bases are a match to TRBD1. V lost 3 bases and J lost 2; bases outside the gene matches: 3. CDR1 and CDR2 (germline): LGHNA, YNFKEQ. CDR3 length equals 14 residues. The CDR3 reads CASSQDRLNYGYTF. CDR3 bases: TGTGCCAGCAGCCAGGACAGGTTAAACTATGGCTACACCTTC.

The rearrangement joins TRBV30 to TRBJ2-1; D could derive from TRBD1 or TRBD2 (5 bases each). Trimming took off 3 bases at V and 0 bases at J, with 9 bases between the two ends. Looked up from germline, CDR1 is GTSNPN and CDR2 is SVGIG (reference sequence). CDR3 length equals 14 residues. Here the CDR3 DNA reads TGTGCCTGGAGGAAAGGGACCTCCTACAATGAGCAGTTCTTC. Translation gives CAWRKGTSYNEQFF. Combining the CDR3 with reference TRBV30 and TRBJ2-1 gives the whole variable domain SQTIHQWPATLVQPVGSPLSLECTVEGTSNPNLYWYRQAAGRGLQLLFYSVGIGQISSEVPQNLSASRPQDRQFILSSKKLLLSDSGFYLCAWRKGTSYNEQFFGPGTRLTVL.

The CDR3 is CASRPPGASYGYTF. As DNA, the CDR3 is TGTGCCAGCAGACCCCCCGGAGCCAGTTATGGCTACACCTTC. The chain joins TRBV27 to TRBJ1-2; no clear D gene. V lost 6 bases, J lost 5 bases, and 16 bases lay in between. Per germline, CDR1 MNHEY and CDR2 SMNVEV (reference sequence). The CDR3 runs 14 residues.

This clone was seen just once. The genes are TRBV5-1 and TRBJ2-2; D unresolved. Trimming shortened V by 4 bases and J by 1 base, and 5 bases separated the two germline ends. The CDR3 has 13 residues. Germline V gene lookup returns CDR1 SGHRS and CDR2 YFSETQ. CDR3 sequence reads: CASSIQNTGELFF. The CDR3 DNA reads TGCGCCAGCAGCATCCAGAACACCGGGGAGCTGTTTTTT.

This clone was found once. The chain links TRBV5-1 to TRBJ1-3; no clear D. This CDR3 has 14 amino acids. The germline V and J ends were trimmed by 4 bases and 4 bases, with 12 bases remaining between them. Germline V lookup: CDR1 SGHRS, CDR2 YFSETQ. The CDR3 coding sequence is TGCGCCAGCAGCCCCCAGGCGGGAGGAAACACCATATATTTT. Translating gives CASSPQAGGNTIYF.

This clone was seen a handful of times. This chain links TRBV5-1 with TRBJ1-1; weak D call: TRBD1 (6 bases). Per germline, CDR1 SGHRS and CDR2 YFSETQ. V shed 3 bases and J shed 2 bases, with 8 bases lying between them. The CDR3 runs to 13 residues. Here the CDR3 DNA reads TGCGCCAGCAGCTACAGGGTCAACACTGAAGCTTTCTTT. Translating it yields CASSYRVNTEAFF.

This chain joins TRBV5-1 and TRBJ1-6, with TRBD1 matching over 7 bases. J gave up 10 bases and V 4 bases, and 17 bases lay outside the gene matches. There are 17 residues in the CDR3. Germline CDR1 reads SGHRS; CDR2 reads YFSETQ. The DNA for the CDR3 is TGCGCCAGCAGCAGGGATGTGACTCAGGGGGGACGATCACCCCTCCACTTT. Residues: CASSRDVTQGGRSPLHF.

This clone appeared a few times. The V call is TRBV20-1, the J call TRBJ1-2; 7 nucleotides agree with TRBD1. CDR1 is DFQATT and CDR2 is SNEGSKA in the germline V gene (reference sequence). Trimming at V came to 6 bases and at J to 4 bases, leaving 2 bases not matched to a gene. CDR3 length: 11 amino acids. CDR3 sequence reads: CSAGTVYGYTF. The CDR3 nucleotides read TGCAGTGCAGGGACAGTCTATGGCTACACCTTC.

This chain links TRBV7-2 with TRBJ1-5; D ambiguous. V dropped 1 base and J dropped 3 bases, with 7 bases sitting between them. CDR1 and CDR2 from the germline V gene are SGHTA and FQGNSA. This CDR3 comprises 14 residues. The CDR3 spells CASSLVGYNQPQHF. The CDR3 DNA follows: TGTGCCAGCAGCTTAGTGGGGTACAATCAGCCCCAGCATTTT.

The chain couples TRBV7-9 to TRBJ2-3; D might be TRBD1 or TRBD2, each matching 6 bases. CDR1 is SEHNR, CDR2 FQNEAQ, per germline (reference sequence). Trimming took off 2 bases at V and 6 bases at J, with 15 bases between the two ends. The CDR3 totals 15 residues. DNA of the CDR3: TGTGCCAGCAGCTTAAGGGGGGTTCGAATGGATACGCAGTATTTT. Translation: CASSLRGVRMDTQYF.

The V and J genes are TRBV5-1 and TRBJ2-1; no reliable D call. V lost 5 bases to trimming and J lost 9 bases, with 24 bases between them. The CDR3 sequence is 16 residues long. Germline V gene sequence: CDR1 SGHRS, CDR2 YFSETQ. The chain's CDR3 is CASSLEVGAGRAEQFF. CDR3 nucleotide sequence: TGCGCCAGCAGTCTTGAGGTTGGCGCAGGCCGGGCTGAGCAGTTCTTC. Drawing the rest from reference TRBV5-1 and TRBJ2-1, the complete variable domain is KAGVTQTPRYLIKTRGQQVTLSCSPISGHRSVSWYQQTPGQGLQFLFEYFSETQRNKGNFPGRFSGRQFSNSRSEMNVSTLELGDSALYLCASSLEVGAGRAEQFFGPGTRLTVL.

V is TRBV28 and J is TRBJ1-2; 7 bases match TRBD1. J was trimmed by 5 bases and V by 7 bases; bases with no gene match: 4. Germline V gives CDR1 MDHEN, CDR2 SYDVKM. The CDR3 has 12 amino acids. DNA for the CDR3: TGTGCCAGCATTAGACAGGGTTATGGCTACACCTTC. Translating gives CASIRQGYGYTF.

This clone has just one count. The V and J genes are TRBV30 and TRBJ1-6; 7 bases are a match to TRBD1. The germline V gene encodes CDR1 GTSNPN and CDR2 SVGIG (reference sequence). There are 20 residues in the CDR3. The V gene end was trimmed by 1 base and the J gene end by 8 bases; junction bases not matched to a gene: 23. The DNA for the CDR3 is TGTGCCTGGAGTGCCTTCCATCCGACCGGGACAGCCCTTAGTGATTCACCCCTCCACTTT. It specifies CAWSAFHPTGTALSDSPLHF.

This chain connects TRBV19 to TRBJ2-3, with 11 positions matching TRBD2. V gave up 1 base and J gave up 5 bases; unmatched junction bases: 2. Germline V lookup: CDR1 LNHDA, CDR2 SQIVND (reference sequence). The length of the CDR3 is 15 residues. The CDR3 reads CASSIASGGIDTQYF. CDR3 nucleotides: TGTGCCAGTAGTATAGCTAGCGGGGGGATAGATACGCAGTATTTT.

This chain connects TRBV5-1 to TRBJ1-1; weak D call: TRBD1 (5 bases). Germline CDR1 and CDR2: SGHRS and YFSETQ. V dropped 8 bases and J dropped 2 bases, with 13 bases sitting between them. This CDR3 is 13 amino acids long. This CDR3 is CASRRDSNTEAFF. The CDR3 DNA reads TGCGCCAGTAGGCGGGACTCTAACACTGAAGCTTTCTTT.

The rearrangement links TRBV27 to TRBJ2-3; D ambiguous. This CDR3 region has 15 residues. The V and J ends lost 5 bases and 0 bases respectively, with 12 bases between them. Germline lookup yields CDR1 MNHEY and CDR2 SMNVEV (reference sequence). The CDR3 reads CASSRSWGSTDTQYF. DNA of the CDR3: TGTGCCAGCAGTAGGTCCTGGGGAAGCACAGATACGCAGTATTTT.

The J gene is TRBJ2-7, the V gene TRBV7-3; 7 bases map to TRBD1. The CDR3 extends over 16 amino acids. Germline V gene data show CDR1 as SGHTA and CDR2 as FQGTGA. V shed 8 bases, J shed 3 bases, and the junction held 16 bases outside the gene matches. For the CDR3, the DNA is TGTGCCAGCGGATCTGGGTACTGGGGACAGATCTACGAGCAGTACTTC. Its translation is CASGSGYWGQIYEQYF.

This chain connects TRBV18 to TRBJ1-4, with 7 positions matching TRBD1. After removal of 5 bases from V and 7 bases from J, the junction contained 7 bases not matched to a gene. The germline V gene encodes CDR1 KGHSH and CDR2 LQKENI. The CDR3 is 14 amino acids. CDR3 sequence: CASSYDREGEKLFF. The CDR3 DNA sequence: TGTGCCAGCTCATACGACAGGGAGGGTGAAAAACTGTTTTTT.

The CDR3 coding sequence is TGCGCCAGCAGCCCCGGTGGGGCTGGCAATGAGCAGTTCTTC. As protein: CASSPGGAGNEQFF. V usage is TRBV5-1 and J usage is TRBJ2-1; possible D gene TRBD1, 5 bases. The CDR3 covers 14 residues. Trimming shortened V by 4 bases and J by 6 bases, and 14 bases separated the two germline ends. The germline CDR1 and CDR2 sequences are SGHRS and YFSETQ.

V usage is TRBV29-1 and J usage is TRBJ2-1; D possibly corresponds to TRBD1 (6 bases). The V end lost 5 bases, the J end lost 6 bases, and 17 bases lay between the germline ends. From germline, CDR1 is SQVTM and CDR2 ANQGSEA. There are 14 residues in the CDR3. The CDR3 DNA reads TGCAGCGTTAATCCCAGGGGTATGGGCAATGAGCAGTTCTTC. It encodes CSVNPRGMGNEQFF.

This sequence joins TRBV6-5 and TRBJ2-7, with no clear D. The V end lost 0 bases, the J end lost 7 bases, and 10 bases lay between the germline ends. The CDR3 spans 13 residues. Germline CDR1 is MNHEY and CDR2 is SVGAGI. The CDR3 DNA reads as TGTGCCAGCAGTTACTCGAATAGTGGGGAGCAGTACTTC. The encoded protein is CASSYSNSGEQYF.